This TCR beta chain was sequenced for a study of blood T cells in healthy people across ages. CDR1 is LNHDA, CDR2 SQIVND, per germline (reference sequence). This CDR3 is built from 15 residues. Together with a sample-barcoded 5' primer, a J-beta primer mix was included in a second PCR lasting about 6 to 11 cycles. TCRdb recomputed calls from the 5' RACE reads with MiXCR, one row per CDR3 protein. The table records around 780,000 distinct CDR3 sequences, 20% to 30% of them present only once. This sample was also put to use in a study of T cells of mothers and their children.

Sequencing was carried out using blood. This chain uses TRBV19 with TRBJ2-1; 10 bases match TRBD1. The J call may not be correct, given that the DNA end is closer to TRBJ2-7. The clonotype originates from a boy younger than 18 in good health. CDR3 region: CASSIPRDRGHEQYF. The CDR3 DNA reads TGTGCCAGTAGTATCCCCAGGGACAGGGGCCACGAGCAGTACTTC.